This entry lists 13 T cell receptor beta chains sequenced from one sample in a study of blood T cell repertoires in COVID-19. The data were produced by immunoSEQ multiplex PCR, yet TCRdb's version contains in-frame clones alone and is incomplete. The sample records approximately 92,000 clones, just under 85% being singletons. Sequencing was carried out using peripheral blood. These receptors were collected from a man in his forties or fifties with acute or convalescent COVID-19.

The V gene is TRBV5-1, the J gene TRBJ2-5; 8 bases line up with TRBD1. The CDR3 consists of 14 residues. V lost 7 bases, J lost 2 bases, and 7 bases stayed unmatched. Germline-derived CDR1 and CDR2 are SGHRS and YFSETQ. The CDR3 DNA reads TGCGCCAGCGGTCCTCAGGGGGCGCAAGAGACCCAGTACTTC. Amino acid sequence: CASGPQGAQETQYF.

This chain links TRBV6-6 with TRBJ2-1; 9 bases map to TRBD1. Trimming at V came to 5 bases and at J to 9 bases, leaving 8 bases not matched to a gene. CDR3 length: 14 amino acids. CDR1 MNHNY and CDR2 SVGAGI come from the germline V gene (reference sequence). The CDR3 loop reads CASSQAQGASEQFF. The DNA for the CDR3 is TGTGCCAGCAGTCAAGCACAGGGGGCCAGTGAGCAGTTCTTC.

The V gene is TRBV18, the J gene TRBJ2-7; D not resolved. The CDR3 has 14 residues. Trimming pared 2 bases from V and 0 bases from J, leaving 8 bases between. Germline V gene sequence: CDR1 KGHSH, CDR2 LQKENI. The CDR3: CASSPKSSSYEQYF. For the CDR3, the DNA is TGTGCCAGCTCACCAAAGTCGAGCTCCTACGAGCAGTACTTC.

The chain combines TRBV6-6 with TRBJ2-7; tentatively, D is TRBD1 (7 bases). V gave up 6 bases and J gave up 6 bases, with 18 bases separating them. This CDR3 contains 14 residues. Looked up from germline, CDR1 is MNHNY and CDR2 is SVGAGI (reference sequence). The CDR3: CASREGDRDGEQYF. CDR3 DNA sequence: TGTGCCAGCAGGGAGGGAGACAGGGATGGCGAGCAGTACTTC.

This chain connects TRBV3-1 (or the pseudogene TRBV3-2) to TRBJ2-2; D gene uncertain. The germline V and J ends were trimmed by 1 base and 1 base, with 7 bases remaining between them. Germline V gene sequence: CDR1 LGHDT, CDR2 YNNKEL (reference sequence). This CDR3 comprises 15 residues. As DNA, the CDR3 is TGTGCCAGCAGCCAAGTATTACAGAACACCGGGGAGCTGTTTTTT. The encoded protein is CASSQVLQNTGELFF.

The genes are TRBV2 and TRBJ2-2, with TRBD2 matching 9 bases. V shed 3 bases, J shed 2 bases, and the junction held 4 bases outside the gene matches. This CDR3 has 16 amino acids. Germline values: CDR1 SNHLY, CDR2 FYNNEI. Here the CDR3 DNA reads TGTGCCAGCAGTGAGCGGGGGGGCCATAACACCGGGGAGCTGTTTTTT. Encoded protein: CASSERGGHNTGELFF. Together with reference TRBV2 and TRBJ2-2, the CDR3 gives the full variable domain: EPEVTQTPSHQVTQMGQEVILRCVPISNHLYFYWYRQILGQKVEFLVSFYNNEISEKSEIFDDQFSVERPDGSNFTLKIRSTKLEDSAMYFCASSERGGHNTGELFFGEGSRLTVL.

The sample holds a few counts of this clone. The chain uses TRBV5-1 and TRBJ2-1, with 11 bases identical to TRBD2. From germline, CDR1 is SGHRS and CDR2 YFSETQ. J was trimmed by 7 bases and V by 0 bases; bases with no gene match: 3. The CDR3 has 15 residues. CDR3 nucleotides: TGCGCCAGCAGCTTGGCTAGCGGGGGGAGGAATGAGCAGTTCTTC. It is translated as CASSLASGGRNEQFF.

The chain links TRBV9 to TRBJ2-5; 7 positions match TRBD2. Germline CDR1 and CDR2: SGDLS and YYNGEE. The CDR3 length is 14 residues. The V and J ends lost 0 bases and 1 base, in that order; junction bases with no gene match: 0. CDR3 DNA sequence: TGTGCCAGCAGCGTAGCTAGCGGCCAAGAGACCCAGTACTTC. Translation gives CASSVASGQETQYF.

V is TRBV6-4 and J is TRBJ1-1; D uncertain. Germline loops: CDR1 MRHNA, CDR2 SNTAGT. The CDR3 contains 13 residues. V lost 6 bases, J lost 1 base, and 9 bases lay in between. CDR3 DNA: TGTGCCAGCAGAGCCCAGGAGAACACTGAAGCTTTCTTT. Translated, it gives CASRAQENTEAFF.

The chain recombines TRBV7-2 with TRBJ2-2; D unresolved. CDR1 SGHTA and CDR2 FQGNSA come from the germline V gene. Trimming cost V 5 bases and J 1 base, with 5 bases left between them. The CDR3 totals 13 residues. DNA for the CDR3: TGTGCCAGCAGCCCACTGAACACCGGGGAGCTGTTTTTT. Translation: CASSPLNTGELFF. Looking up the rest from reference TRBV7-2 and TRBJ2-2 gives the full variable domain: GAGVSQSPSNKVTEKGKDVELRCDPISGHTALYWYRQSLGQGLEFLIYFQGNSAPDKSGLPSDRFSAERTGGSVSTLTIQRTQQEDSAVYLCASSPLNTGELFFGEGSRLTVL.

The rearrangement uses TRBV2 and TRBJ1-2, with TRBD1 as a possible D gene (6 bases). The germline gives CDR1 SNHLY, CDR2 FYNNEI. Trimming took off 4 bases at V and 7 bases at J, with 13 bases between the two ends. The CDR3 runs to 13 residues. CDR3: CASSGRQDGGYTF. The CDR3 bases are TGTGCCAGCAGTGGTCGACAGGACGGTGGCTACACCTTC.

The sample holds a few counts of this clone. DNA of the CDR3: TGTGCCAGCAGCCTGGGACTCTCCTACAATGAGCAGTTCTTC. It encodes CASSLGLSYNEQFF. The chain has TRBV11-2 and TRBJ2-1; D is perhaps TRBD2 (6 bases). Per the germline V gene, CDR1 is SGHAT and CDR2 is FQNNGV. V dropped 5 bases and J dropped 0 bases, with 8 bases sitting between them. CDR3 length equals 14 residues. Variable domain in full (rest from reference TRBV11-2 and TRBJ2-1): EAGVAQSPRYKIIEKRQSVAFWCNPISGHATLYWYQQILGQGPKLLIQFQNNGVVDDSQLPKDRFSAERLKGVDSTLKIQPAKLEDSAVYLCASSLGLSYNEQFFGPGTRLTVL.

This sequence joins TRBV7-2 and TRBJ1-3, with D possibly TRBD1 on 6 matching bases. Per the germline V gene, CDR1 is SGHTA and CDR2 is FQGNSA. The germline V and J ends were trimmed by 4 bases and 8 bases, with 21 bases remaining between them. The CDR3 spans 16 residues. DNA for the CDR3: TGTGCCAGCAGCTCGCCCAGGGGAAGCTTGGGGGACACCATATATTTT. Translated, it gives CASSSPRGSLGDTIYF.